The entry below gives a single T cell receptor beta chain sequence along with its context. Its cognate antigen is unknown. The read gets to within 3 residues of the CDR3 end, and the germline J gene fills in the rest. This specimen comes from a study of T cells in women clearing cervical HPV infection. Study-wide findings and caveats: TRBV6-7 relative abundance averaged about 0.11% in cases and approximately 0.15% in controls.

Assay: immunoSEQ multiplex PCR; the TCRdb copy retains only in-frame clones and omits some. The sample table includes roughly 30,000 clones. The germline V gene encodes CDR1 LNHDA and CDR2 SQIVND (reference sequence). V dropped 1 base and J dropped 3 bases, with 12 bases sitting between them. The CDR3 spans 15 residues. The sequenced sample consisted of blood buffy coat. The clonotype originates from a woman between 18 and 70 years old with a cervical HPV16 infection that either progressed to CIN3+ or cleared (not recorded which). The chain employs TRBV19 and TRBJ1-1; possible D gene TRBD1, 5 bases. The CDR3 reads CASSIGGGPYTEAFF. The sequenced CDR3 bases are TGTGCCAGTAGTATAGGGGGCGGACCGTACACTGAA.